This TCR beta chain was captured in a study of blood T cell repertoires in COVID-19. Across the study: Sources were T cells, B-cell-depleted T cells, or PBMCs; the material itself was cDNA or gDNA.

Seattle enrolled patients during active infection and tracked them longitudinally. Looked up from germline, CDR1 is SQVTM and CDR2 is ANQGSEA. There are 16 residues in the CDR3. Concerning this clone itself: Sequence at one end of the junction differs from germline and may be a read error.

Repertoires were generated with immunoSEQ multiplex PCR, while TCRdb's copy carries only in-frame clones and drops some. Of 150,000 to 200,000 clones listed, approximately 87% are singletons. This chain links TRBV29-1 with TRBJ2-7; 7 bases agree with TRBD1. This clonotype was obtained from a woman aged 70-85 years with COVID-19, enrolled during active disease. Sequencing was carried out using peripheral blood. CDR3 sequence reads: CSLDKRVRGPLYEQYF. As DNA, the CDR3 is TGCAGCCTTGACAAGCGAGTAAGGGGGCCCCTCTACGAGCAGTACTTC.